The 20 T cell receptor beta chains listed next were all sequenced from one sample in a study of T cells in Graves' hyperthyroidism and ophthalmopathy. RNA transcripts gave rise to amplified TCR beta CDR3 regions. Using the HTBI primer set, a first-round RT-PCR was run on the TCR CDR3. One entry per CDR3 protein results from TCRdb running MiXCR on the multiplex PCR reads. Of 500,000 to 750,000 distinct CDR3 sequences detected, approximately 14% appear once; the ten largest clones hold about 6.6%. Sequencing was carried out using blood. These receptors were taken from a woman younger than 30 with Graves' ophthalmopathy.

This clonotype was recorded many times. The chain is built from TRBV3-1 and TRBJ2-7, with TRBD2 matching 13 bases. Germline CDR1 and CDR2: LGHDT and YNNKEL (reference sequence). J was trimmed by 1 base and V by 3 bases; bases with no gene match: 6. The CDR3 length is 17 residues. CDR3 sequence (DNA): TGTGCCAGCAGCCAGGGACTAGCGGGAAGCGGGTCCTACGAGCAGTACTTC. Encoded protein: CASSQGLAGSGSYEQYF.

The chain couples TRBV29-1 to TRBJ1-4; maybe TRBD1 (6 bases). Trimming shortened V by 6 bases and J by 8 bases, and 16 bases separated the two germline ends. Germline CDR1 and CDR2: SQVTM and ANQGSEA. The CDR3 length is 13 residues. The CDR3 sequence is CSVLRGSGEKLFF. CDR3 DNA sequence: TGCAGCGTACTCAGGGGTTCCGGGGAAAAACTGTTTTTT.

This clonotype has a handful of counts. V and J are TRBV7-3 and TRBJ2-3; 7 bases line up with TRBD2. Germline CDR1 is SGHTA and CDR2 is FQGTGA. Germline trimming cut 3 bases from V and 3 bases from J; bases unmatched to any gene: 9. The CDR3 consists of 16 residues. The CDR3 nucleotides read TGTGCCAGCAGCTTTCCGATGGGACTACAAACAGATACGCAGTATTTT. Protein: CASSFPMGLQTDTQYF.

This clonotype was counted only a few times. The chain has TRBV4-3 and TRBJ2-1; TRBD2 matches at 11 bases. J lost 5 bases, V lost 0 bases, and 9 bases had no gene match. The germline V gene has CDR1 LGHNA and CDR2 YSLEER. The CDR3 length is 18 residues. CDR3 amino acids: CASSQDRVAGGMNNEQFF. CDR3 nucleotides: TGCGCCAGCAGCCAAGATCGGGTAGCGGGAGGGATGAACAATGAGCAGTTCTTC.

This clonotype has only a few counts. V gene TRBV18 combines with J gene TRBJ1-6, with a tentative D call TRBD1 (5 bases). The CDR3 spans 17 residues. CDR1 KGHSH and CDR2 LQKENI come from the germline V gene. V lost 3 bases, J lost 5 bases, and 17 bases lay in between. The CDR3 DNA reads TGTGCCAGCTCACCGCGGTCGGGGGAGTCCAATAATTCACCCCTCCACTTT. Amino acids: CASSPRSGESNNSPLHF.

This clonotype was seen many times. V gene TRBV7-8 combines with J gene TRBJ1-5; D is perhaps TRBD1 (6 bases). The V end lost 4 bases, the J end lost 0 bases, and 13 bases lay between the germline ends. Germline lookup yields CDR1 SGHVS and CDR2 FQNEAQ. The CDR3 contains 16 residues. The CDR3 reads CASSSHRVYSNQPQHF. CDR3 in DNA: TGTGCCAGCAGCTCACACAGGGTTTATAGCAATCAGCCCCAGCATTTT.

The sample holds many counts of this clonotype. Written as DNA, the CDR3 is TGTGCCAGCAGTGAAGGGCTATACGGAAAAGGTCACAACACTGAAGCTTTCTTT. This sequence encodes CASSEGLYGKGHNTEAFF. The chain recombines TRBV6-1 with TRBJ1-1; D unclear. V was clipped by 1 base and J by 2 bases, with 20 bases between them. Germline CDR1 reads MNHNS; CDR2 reads SASEGT. This CDR3 comprises 18 residues.

This clonotype has more than one count but fewer than ten. This may come from a read error, since a much larger clone is one base off. V is TRBV27 and J is TRBJ2-5, with 10 positions matching TRBD1. Germline V gene sequence: CDR1 MNHEY, CDR2 SMNVEV (reference sequence). The CDR3 is 19 residues long. V lost 4 bases, J lost 2 bases, and 16 bases stayed unmatched. Here the CDR3 reads CASSYGGTGVTRGQETQYF. DNA for the CDR3: TGTGCCAGCAGTTATGGGGGGACAGGGGTAACGAGAGGGCAAGAGACCCAGTACTTC.

In its sample, this clonotype was seen many times. This chain joins TRBV20-1 and TRBJ2-7; TRBD2 aligns across 13 bases. The ends lost 1 base at V and 2 bases at J; junction bases unmatched: 8. Germline-derived CDR1 and CDR2 are DFQATT and SNEGSKA (reference sequence). CDR3 size: 17 residues. CDR3 sequence reads: CSARGTSGSNGAYEQYF. CDR3 coding DNA: TGCAGTGCTAGAGGGACTAGCGGGAGCAATGGGGCCTACGAGCAGTACTTC.

This clonotype was found many times. The V gene is TRBV15, the J gene TRBJ2-1; D is unresolved. This CDR3 contains 12 residues. Germline lookup yields CDR1 LNHNV and CDR2 YYDKDF (reference sequence). V lost 0 bases and J 9 bases, leaving 6 bases between the germline ends. The CDR3 DNA sequence: TGTGCCACCAGCAGAGATGGGCTTGAGCAGTTCTTC. This codes for CATSRDGLEQFF.

V gene TRBV19 combines with J gene TRBJ1-4; D call uncertain. V was shortened by 2 bases and J by 4 bases, with 8 bases between the two germline ends. Germline V gives CDR1 LNHDA, CDR2 SQIVND (reference sequence). The CDR3 consists of 14 residues. CDR3 protein: CASSISGLNEKLFF. DNA of the CDR3: TGTGCCAGTAGTATATCGGGCCTTAATGAAAAACTGTTTTTT. The variable domain in full, with the rest retrieved from reference TRBV19 and TRBJ1-4, is DGGITQSPKYLFRKEGQNVTLSCEQNLNHDAMYWYRQDPGQGLRLIYYSQIVNDFQKGDIAEGYSVSREKKESFPLTVTSAQKNPTAFYLCASSISGLNEKLFFGSGTQLSVL.

This rearrangement joins TRBV7-9 to TRBJ2-1; 7 nucleotides line up with TRBD1. CDR3 size: 15 residues. The J segment lost 1 base and the V segment lost 4 bases, leaving 4 bases of the junction unmatched. Germline V gene data show CDR1 as SEHNR and CDR2 as FQNEAQ (reference sequence). The CDR3 DNA reads as TGTGCCAGCAGCTCTCTGACAGGGTCCTACAATGAGCAGTTCTTC. Residues: CASSSLTGSYNEQFF.

This clonotype came up many times. The chain employs TRBV24-1 and TRBJ2-3; TRBD1 matches at 8 bases. The V and J ends lost 3 bases and 5 bases, in that order; junction bases with no gene match: 12. Germline V gene lookup returns CDR1 KGHDR and CDR2 SFDVKD. The CDR3 is 17 amino acids. The chain's CDR3 is CATSDRDRIKGGDTQYF. In DNA, the CDR3 is TGTGCCACCAGTGATAGGGACAGGATTAAAGGGGGAGATACGCAGTATTTT.

CDR3 loop: CASSPGWTQKTQYF. DNA of the CDR3: TGCGCCAGCAGCCCTGGTTGGACACAGAAGACCCAGTACTTC. The V call is TRBV5-1, the J call TRBJ2-5; tentative D call: TRBD1 (5 bases). Trimming left V 4 bases short and J 6 bases short, with 16 bases between. CDR1 and CDR2 (germline): SGHRS, YFSETQ. The CDR3 has 14 amino acids. The full variable domain, in which reference TRBV5-1 and TRBJ2-5 provide the parts outside the CDR3, is KAGVTQTPRYLIKTRGQQVTLSCSPISGHRSVSWYQQTPGQGLQFLFEYFSETQRNKGNFPGRFSGRQFSNSRSEMNVSTLELGDSALYLCASSPGWTQKTQYFGPGTRLLVL.

This clonotype appeared many times. The V gene is TRBV12-3 or TRBV12-4, the J gene TRBJ2-7, with 8 bases matching TRBD1. CDR3 length: 16 amino acids. J gave up 5 bases and V 6 bases, and 15 bases lay outside the gene matches. The DNA for the CDR3 is TGTGCCAGCAGCCCTCCCTCAGGGGGCGCGGGCCACGAGCAGTACTTC. Its protein product is CASSPPSGGAGHEQYF.

The sample holds a few counts of this clonotype. Given a much more abundant clone one base away, this may be a read error. The chain employs TRBV11-3 and TRBJ2-7; 8 bases are shared with TRBD2. Germline values: CDR1 SGHNT, CDR2 YENEEA. CDR3 length: 14 residues. CDR3 bases: TGTGCCGGCAGCTTCGGGACTAGCTCCTACGAGCAGTACTTC. Translation gives CAGSFGTSSYEQYF.

The V gene is TRBV18, the J gene TRBJ1-2, with 9 bases aligning to TRBD1. The trim removed 3 bases at V and 8 bases at J, leaving 7 bases unmatched. The germline gives CDR1 KGHSH, CDR2 LQKENI. The CDR3 is 14 amino acids. CDR3 nucleotides: TGTGCCAGCTCACCCCTGGACAGGGGAGGAGGCTACACCTTC. Its protein is CASSPLDRGGGYTF. The whole variable domain, remainder taken from reference TRBV18 and TRBJ1-2, is NAGVMQNPRHLVRRRGQEARLRCSPMKGHSHVYWYRQLPEEGLKFMVYLQKENIIDESGMPKERFSAEFPKEGPSILRIQQVVRGDSAAYFCASSPLDRGGGYTFGSGTRLTVV.

This clonotype was recorded many times. The gene calls are TRBV9 and TRBJ2-3; 9 bases agree with TRBD1. The CDR3 runs to 15 residues. Looked up from germline, CDR1 is SGDLS and CDR2 is YYNGEE. Trimming removed 1 base from V and 2 bases from J; junction bases left unmatched: 2. The CDR3 loop is CASSVRDRATDTQYF. The DNA for the CDR3 is TGTGCCAGCAGCGTACGGGACAGGGCCACAGATACGCAGTATTTT.

This clonotype has a handful of counts. The rearrangement uses TRBV28 and TRBJ2-6; no firm D call. In germline, CDR1 is MDHEN, CDR2 SYDVKM. CDR3 length: 13 residues. Between the trimmed V and J ends, which lost 5 bases and 8 bases, there was a span of 10 bases. Written as DNA, the CDR3 is TGTGCCAGCAGTCCCCTATTCACCAACGTCCTGACTTTC. Protein sequence: CASSPLFTNVLTF.

At least ten counts were recorded for this clonotype. The gene calls are TRBV28 and TRBJ2-3; D gene uncertain. The CDR3 is 15 residues long. Germline V gene sequence: CDR1 MDHEN, CDR2 SYDVKM. The ends were cut back, 5 bases at V and 6 bases at J, with 18 bases in the middle. CDR3 bases: TGTGCCAGCAGTCCTACCGGCCGGACCCGCGATACGCAGTATTTT. Translation gives CASSPTGRTRDTQYF.